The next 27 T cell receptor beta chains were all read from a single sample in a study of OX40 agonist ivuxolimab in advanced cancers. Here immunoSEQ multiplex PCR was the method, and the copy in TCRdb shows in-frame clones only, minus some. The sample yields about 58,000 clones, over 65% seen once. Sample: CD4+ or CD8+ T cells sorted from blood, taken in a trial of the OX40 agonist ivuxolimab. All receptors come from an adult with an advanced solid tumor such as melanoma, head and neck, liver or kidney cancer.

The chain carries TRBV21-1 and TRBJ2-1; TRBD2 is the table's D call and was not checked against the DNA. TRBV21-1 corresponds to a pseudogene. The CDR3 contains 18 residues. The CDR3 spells CASSKGSLAVFVFNEQFF. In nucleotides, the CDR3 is TGTGCCAGCAGCAAAGGATCGCTAGCCGTTTTCGTTTTTAATGAGCAGTTCTTC.

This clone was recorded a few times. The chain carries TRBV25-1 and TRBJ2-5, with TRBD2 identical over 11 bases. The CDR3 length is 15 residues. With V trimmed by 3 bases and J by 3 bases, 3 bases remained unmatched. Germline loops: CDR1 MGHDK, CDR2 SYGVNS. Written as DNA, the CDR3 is TGTGCCAGCAGTGACCCTAGCGGGGGGAAAGAGACCCAGTACTTC. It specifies CASSDPSGGKETQYF.

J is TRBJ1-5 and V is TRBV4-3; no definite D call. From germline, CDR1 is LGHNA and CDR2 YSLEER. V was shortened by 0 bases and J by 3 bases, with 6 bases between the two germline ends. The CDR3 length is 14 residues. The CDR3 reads CASSQDGHNQPQHF. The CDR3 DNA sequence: TGCGCCAGCAGCCAAGACGGGCACAATCAGCCCCAGCATTTT.

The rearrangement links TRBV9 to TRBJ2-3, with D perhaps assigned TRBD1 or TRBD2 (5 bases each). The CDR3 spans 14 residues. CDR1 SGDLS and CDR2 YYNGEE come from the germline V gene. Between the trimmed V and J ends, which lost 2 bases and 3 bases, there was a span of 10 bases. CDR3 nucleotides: TGTGCCAGCAGCGTGAGGGGCTCAACAGATACGCAGTATTTT. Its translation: CASSVRGSTDTQYF.

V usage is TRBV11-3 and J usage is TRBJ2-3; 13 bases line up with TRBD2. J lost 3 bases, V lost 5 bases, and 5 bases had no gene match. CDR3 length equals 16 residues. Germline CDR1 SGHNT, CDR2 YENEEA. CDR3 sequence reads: CASSQGLAGVTDTQYF. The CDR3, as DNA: TGTGCCAGCAGCCAAGGACTAGCGGGGGTTACAGATACGCAGTATTTT.

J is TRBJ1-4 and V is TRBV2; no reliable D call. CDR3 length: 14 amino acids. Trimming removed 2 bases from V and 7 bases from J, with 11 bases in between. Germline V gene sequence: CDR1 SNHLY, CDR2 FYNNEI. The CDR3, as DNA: TGTGCCAGCAGTGAATCAGGAGCCATTGAAAAACTGTTTTTT. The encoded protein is CASSESGAIEKLFF.

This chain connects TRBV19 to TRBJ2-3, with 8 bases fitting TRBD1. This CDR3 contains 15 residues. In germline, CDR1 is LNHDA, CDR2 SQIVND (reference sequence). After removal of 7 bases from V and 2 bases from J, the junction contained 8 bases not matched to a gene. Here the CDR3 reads CASKKQTGATDTQYF. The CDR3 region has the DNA TGTGCCAGTAAAAAGCAGACAGGGGCCACAGATACGCAGTATTTT. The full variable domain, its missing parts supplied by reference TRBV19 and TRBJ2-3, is DGGITQSPKYLFRKEGQNVTLSCEQNLNHDAMYWYRQDPGQGLRLIYYSQIVNDFQKGDIAEGYSVSREKKESFPLTVTSAQKNPTAFYLCASKKQTGATDTQYFGPGTRLTVL.

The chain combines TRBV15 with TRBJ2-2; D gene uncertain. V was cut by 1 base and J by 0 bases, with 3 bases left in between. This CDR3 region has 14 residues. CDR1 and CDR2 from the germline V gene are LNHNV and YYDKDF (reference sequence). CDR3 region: CATSRGTNTGELFF. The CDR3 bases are TGTGCCACCAGCAGAGGTACGAACACCGGGGAGCTGTTTTTT. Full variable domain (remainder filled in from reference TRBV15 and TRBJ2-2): DAMVIQNPRYQVTQFGKPVTLSCSQTLNHNVMYWYQQKSSQAPKLLFHYYDKDFNNEADTPDNFQSRRPNTSFCFLDIRSPGLGDTAMYLCATSRGTNTGELFFGEGSRLTVL.

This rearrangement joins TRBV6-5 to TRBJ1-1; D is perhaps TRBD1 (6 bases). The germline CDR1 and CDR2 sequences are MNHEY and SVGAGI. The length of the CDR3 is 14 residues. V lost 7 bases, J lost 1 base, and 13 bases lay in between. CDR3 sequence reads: CASNPGGRNTEAFF. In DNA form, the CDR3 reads TGTGCCAGCAATCCTGGGGGCAGGAACACTGAAGCTTTCTTT.

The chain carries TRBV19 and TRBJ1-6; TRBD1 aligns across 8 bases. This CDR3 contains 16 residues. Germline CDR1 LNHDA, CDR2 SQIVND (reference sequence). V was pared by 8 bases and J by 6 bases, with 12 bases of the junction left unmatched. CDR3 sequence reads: CASSTTDRGINSPLHF. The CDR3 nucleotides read TGTGCCAGTTCGACCACCGACAGGGGAATTAATTCACCCCTCCACTTT.

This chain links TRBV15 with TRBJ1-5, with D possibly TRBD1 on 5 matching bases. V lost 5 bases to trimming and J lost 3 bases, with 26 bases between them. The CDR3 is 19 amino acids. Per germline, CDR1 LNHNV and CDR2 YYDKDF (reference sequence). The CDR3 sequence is CATSDKGETWRGINQPQHF. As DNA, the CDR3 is TGTGCCACCAGCGATAAAGGCGAGACGTGGAGGGGTATCAATCAGCCCCAGCATTTT.

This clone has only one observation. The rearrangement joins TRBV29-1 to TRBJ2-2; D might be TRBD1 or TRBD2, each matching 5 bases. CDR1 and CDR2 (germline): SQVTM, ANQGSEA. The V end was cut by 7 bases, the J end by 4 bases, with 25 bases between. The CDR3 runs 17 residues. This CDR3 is CSARGTELDGVTGELFF. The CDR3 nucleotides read TGCAGCGCGAGAGGGACGGAACTCGATGGTGTCACCGGGGAGCTGTTTTTT.

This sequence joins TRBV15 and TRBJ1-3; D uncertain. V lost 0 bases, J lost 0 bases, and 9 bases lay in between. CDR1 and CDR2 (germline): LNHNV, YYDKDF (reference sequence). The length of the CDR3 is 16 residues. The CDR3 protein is CATSRDIRDSGNTIYF. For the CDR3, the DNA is TGTGCCACCAGCAGAGATATAAGGGACTCTGGAAACACCATATATTTT.

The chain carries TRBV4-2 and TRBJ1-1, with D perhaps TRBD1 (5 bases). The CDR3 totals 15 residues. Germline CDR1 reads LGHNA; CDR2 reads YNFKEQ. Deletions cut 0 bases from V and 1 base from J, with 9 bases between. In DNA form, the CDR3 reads TGTGCCAGCAGCCAAGATGGGGGGAAGAACACTGAAGCTTTCTTT. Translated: CASSQDGGKNTEAFF.

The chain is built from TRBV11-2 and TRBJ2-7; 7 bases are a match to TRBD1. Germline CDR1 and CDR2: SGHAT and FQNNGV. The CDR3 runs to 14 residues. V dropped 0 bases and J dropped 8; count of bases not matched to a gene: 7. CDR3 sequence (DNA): TGTGCCAGCAGCTTAGAGGGGACAGCACAGAAGCAGTACTTC. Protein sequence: CASSLEGTAQKQYF.

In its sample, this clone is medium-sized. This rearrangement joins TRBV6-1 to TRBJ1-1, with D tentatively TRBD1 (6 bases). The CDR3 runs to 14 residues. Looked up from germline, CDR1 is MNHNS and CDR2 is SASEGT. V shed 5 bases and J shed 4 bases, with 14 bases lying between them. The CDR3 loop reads CASSQQGWSTEAFF. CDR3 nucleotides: TGTGCCAGCAGTCAACAGGGATGGAGCACTGAAGCTTTCTTT.

This chain's CDR3 is CASSPPGQRNTGELFF. The CDR3 DNA reads as TGTGCCAGCTCACCACCGGGACAGAGGAACACCGGGGAGCTGTTTTTT. The J gene is TRBJ2-2, the V gene TRBV18, with TRBD1 matching over 7 bases. In germline, CDR1 is KGHSH, CDR2 LQKENI. This CDR3 comprises 16 residues. The J segment lost 1 base and the V segment lost 0 bases, leaving 2 bases of the junction unmatched.

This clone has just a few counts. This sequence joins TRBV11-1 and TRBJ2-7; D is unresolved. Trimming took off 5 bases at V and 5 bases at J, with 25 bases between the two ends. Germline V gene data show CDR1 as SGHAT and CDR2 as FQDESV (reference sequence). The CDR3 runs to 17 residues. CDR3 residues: CASSVGSQSLHFDEQYF. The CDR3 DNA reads TGTGCCAGCAGCGTCGGTAGCCAGAGCCTCCATTTCGACGAGCAGTACTTC.

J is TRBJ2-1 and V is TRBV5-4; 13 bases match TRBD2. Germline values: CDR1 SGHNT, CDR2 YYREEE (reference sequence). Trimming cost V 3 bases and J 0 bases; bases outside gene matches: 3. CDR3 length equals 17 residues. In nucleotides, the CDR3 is TGTGCCAGCAGCTGGGGGACTAGCGGGAACTCCTACAATGAGCAGTTCTTC. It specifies CASSWGTSGNSYNEQFF.

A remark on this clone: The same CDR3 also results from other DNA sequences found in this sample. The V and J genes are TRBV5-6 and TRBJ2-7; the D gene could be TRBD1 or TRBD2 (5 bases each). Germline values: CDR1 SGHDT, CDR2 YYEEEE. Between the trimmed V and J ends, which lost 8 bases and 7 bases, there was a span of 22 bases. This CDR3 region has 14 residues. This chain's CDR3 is CASSMGRPVMEQYF. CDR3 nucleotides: TGTGCCAGTAGCATGGGACGTCCGGTGATGGAGCAGTACTTC.

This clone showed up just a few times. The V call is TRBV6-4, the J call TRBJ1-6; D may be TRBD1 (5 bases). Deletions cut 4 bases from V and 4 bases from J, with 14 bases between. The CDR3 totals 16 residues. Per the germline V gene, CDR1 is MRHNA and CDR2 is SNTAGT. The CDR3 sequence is CASSARPGGYNSPLHF. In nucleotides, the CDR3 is TGTGCCAGCAGTGCCCGCCCGGGGGGGTATAATTCACCCCTCCACTTT.

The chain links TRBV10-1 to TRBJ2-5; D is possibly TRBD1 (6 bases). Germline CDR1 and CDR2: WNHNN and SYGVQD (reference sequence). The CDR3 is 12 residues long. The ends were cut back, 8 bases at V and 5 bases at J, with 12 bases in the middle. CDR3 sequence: CASQGQGETQYF. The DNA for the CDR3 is TGCGCCAGCCAGGGGCAGGGGGAGACCCAGTACTTC.

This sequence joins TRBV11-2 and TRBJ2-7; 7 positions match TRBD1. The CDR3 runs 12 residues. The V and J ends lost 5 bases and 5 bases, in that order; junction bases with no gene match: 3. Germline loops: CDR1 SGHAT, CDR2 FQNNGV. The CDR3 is CASSRDRDEQYF. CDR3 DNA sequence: TGTGCCAGCAGCCGAGACAGGGACGAGCAGTACTTC.

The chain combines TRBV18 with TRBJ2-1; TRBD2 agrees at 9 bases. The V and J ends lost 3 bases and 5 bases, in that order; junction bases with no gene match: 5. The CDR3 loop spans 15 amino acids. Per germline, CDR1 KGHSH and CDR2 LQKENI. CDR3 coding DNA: TGTGCCAGCTCACCGGAGCGGGGGGACAACAATGAGCAGTTCTTC. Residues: CASSPERGDNNEQFF. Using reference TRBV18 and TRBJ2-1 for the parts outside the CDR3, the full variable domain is NAGVMQNPRHLVRRRGQEARLRCSPMKGHSHVYWYRQLPEEGLKFMVYLQKENIIDESGMPKERFSAEFPKEGPSILRIQQVVRGDSAAYFCASSPERGDNNEQFFGPGTRLTVL.

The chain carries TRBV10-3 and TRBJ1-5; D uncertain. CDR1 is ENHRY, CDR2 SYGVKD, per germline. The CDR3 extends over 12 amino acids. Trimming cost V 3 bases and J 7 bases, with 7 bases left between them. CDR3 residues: CAISELGQPQHF. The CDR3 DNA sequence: TGTGCCATCAGTGAATTGGGACAGCCCCAGCATTTT.

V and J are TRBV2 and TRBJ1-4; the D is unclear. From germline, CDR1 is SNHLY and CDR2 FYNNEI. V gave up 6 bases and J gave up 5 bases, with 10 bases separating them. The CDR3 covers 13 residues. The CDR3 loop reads CASRPARNEKLFF. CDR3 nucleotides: TGTGCCAGCAGACCAGCTAGAAATGAAAAACTGTTTTTT. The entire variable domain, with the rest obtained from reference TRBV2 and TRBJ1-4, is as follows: EPEVTQTPSHQVTQMGQEVILRCVPISNHLYFYWYRQILGQKVEFLVSFYNNEISEKSEIFDDQFSVERPDGSNFTLKIRSTKLEDSAMYFCASRPARNEKLFFGSGTQLSVL.

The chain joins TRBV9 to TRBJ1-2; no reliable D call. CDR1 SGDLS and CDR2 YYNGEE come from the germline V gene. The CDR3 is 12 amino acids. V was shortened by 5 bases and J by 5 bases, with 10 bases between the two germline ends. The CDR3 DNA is TGTGCCAGCAGTGGGCGACTTTATGGCTACACCTTC. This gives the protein CASSGRLYGYTF.